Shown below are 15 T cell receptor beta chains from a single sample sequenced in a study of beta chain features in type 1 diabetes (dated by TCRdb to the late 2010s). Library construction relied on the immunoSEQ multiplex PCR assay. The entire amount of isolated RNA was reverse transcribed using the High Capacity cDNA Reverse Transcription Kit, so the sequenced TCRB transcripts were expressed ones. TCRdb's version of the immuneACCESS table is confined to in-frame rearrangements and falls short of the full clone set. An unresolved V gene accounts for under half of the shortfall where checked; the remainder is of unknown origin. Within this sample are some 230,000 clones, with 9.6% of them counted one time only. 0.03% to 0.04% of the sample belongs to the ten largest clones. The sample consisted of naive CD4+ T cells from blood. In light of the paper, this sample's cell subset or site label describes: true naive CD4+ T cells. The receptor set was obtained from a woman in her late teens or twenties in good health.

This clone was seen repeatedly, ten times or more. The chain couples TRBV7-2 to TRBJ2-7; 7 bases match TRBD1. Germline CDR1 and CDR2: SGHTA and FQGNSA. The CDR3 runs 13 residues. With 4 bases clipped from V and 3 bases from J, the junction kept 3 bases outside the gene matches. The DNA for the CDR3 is TGTGCCAGCAGCTGGGACAGACACTACGAGCAGTACTTC. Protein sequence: CASSWDRHYEQYF.

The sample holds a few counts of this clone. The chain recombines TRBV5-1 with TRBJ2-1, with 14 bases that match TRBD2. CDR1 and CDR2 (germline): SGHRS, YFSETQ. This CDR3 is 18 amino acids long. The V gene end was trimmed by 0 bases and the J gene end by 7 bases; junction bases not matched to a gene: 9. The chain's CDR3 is CASSLGLAGGPKSNEQFF. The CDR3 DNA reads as TGCGCCAGCAGCTTGGGACTAGCGGGAGGGCCAAAGAGTAATGAGCAGTTCTTC.

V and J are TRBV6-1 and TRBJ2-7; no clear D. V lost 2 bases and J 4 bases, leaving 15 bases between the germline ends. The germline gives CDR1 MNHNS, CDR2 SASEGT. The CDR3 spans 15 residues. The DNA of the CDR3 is TGTGCCAGCAGTGAAAGGTCCGCCGGGTCGTACGAGCAGTACTTC. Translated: CASSERSAGSYEQYF.

The DNA for the CDR3 is TGTGCCTGGAGTGTATCTTTTGGAAACACCATATATTTT. Its translation is CAWSVSFGNTIYF. This chain joins TRBV30 and TRBJ1-3; D call uncertain. The CDR3 extends over 13 amino acids. V was cut by 0 bases and J by 3 bases, with 6 bases left in between. Germline V gives CDR1 GTSNPN, CDR2 SVGIG (reference sequence).

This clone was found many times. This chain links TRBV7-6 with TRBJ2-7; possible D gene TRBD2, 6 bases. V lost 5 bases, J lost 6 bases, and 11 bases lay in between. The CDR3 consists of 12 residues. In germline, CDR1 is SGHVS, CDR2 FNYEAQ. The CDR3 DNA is TGTGCCAGCAGCCGCGGGATAGGCGAGCAGTACTTC. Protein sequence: CASSRGIGEQYF.

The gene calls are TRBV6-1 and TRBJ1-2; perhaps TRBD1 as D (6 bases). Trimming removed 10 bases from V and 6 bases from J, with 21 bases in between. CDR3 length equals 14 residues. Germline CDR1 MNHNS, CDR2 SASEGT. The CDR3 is CAILRDKVLNGYTF. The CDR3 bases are TGTGCCATCCTACGGGACAAGGTATTGAATGGCTACACCTTC.

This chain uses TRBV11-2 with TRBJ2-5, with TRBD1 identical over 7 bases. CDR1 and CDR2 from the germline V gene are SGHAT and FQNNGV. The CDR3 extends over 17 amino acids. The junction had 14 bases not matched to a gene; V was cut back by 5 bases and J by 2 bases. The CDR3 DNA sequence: TGTGCCAGCAGCCGAAGGTTCGGGACAGTAGTTCAAGAGACCCAGTACTTC. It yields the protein CASSRRFGTVVQETQYF. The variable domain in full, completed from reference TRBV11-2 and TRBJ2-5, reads EAGVAQSPRYKIIEKRQSVAFWCNPISGHATLYWYQQILGQGPKLLIQFQNNGVVDDSQLPKDRFSAERLKGVDSTLKIQPAKLEDSAVYLCASSRRFGTVVQETQYFGPGTRLLVL.

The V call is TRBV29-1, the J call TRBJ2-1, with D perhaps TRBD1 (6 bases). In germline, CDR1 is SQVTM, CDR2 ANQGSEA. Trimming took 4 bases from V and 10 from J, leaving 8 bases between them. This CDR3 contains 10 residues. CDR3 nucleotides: TGCAGCGTTGGGGGGCCAGAGCAGTTCTTC. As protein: CSVGGPEQFF.

This chain's CDR3 is CATVAGVSYEQYF. In DNA form, the CDR3 reads TGTGCCACCGTAGCGGGGGTCTCCTACGAGCAGTACTTC. The chain recombines TRBV6-6 with TRBJ2-7, with 9 bases matching TRBD2. The CDR3 contains 13 residues. The J segment lost 0 bases and the V segment lost 10 bases, leaving 4 bases of the junction unmatched. Germline-derived CDR1 and CDR2 are MNHNY and SVGAGI (reference sequence).

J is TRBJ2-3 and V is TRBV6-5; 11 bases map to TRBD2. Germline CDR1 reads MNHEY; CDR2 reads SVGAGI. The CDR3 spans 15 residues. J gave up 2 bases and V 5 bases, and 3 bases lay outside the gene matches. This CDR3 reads CASSLSGRATDTQYF. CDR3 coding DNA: TGTGCCAGCAGTCTTAGCGGGAGGGCCACAGATACGCAGTATTTT.

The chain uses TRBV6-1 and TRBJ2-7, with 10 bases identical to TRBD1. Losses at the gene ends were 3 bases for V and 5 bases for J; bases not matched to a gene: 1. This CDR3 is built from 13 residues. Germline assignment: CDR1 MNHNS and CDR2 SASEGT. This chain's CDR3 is CASSDGTGDEQYF. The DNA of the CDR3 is TGTGCCAGCAGTGATGGGACAGGGGACGAGCAGTACTTC.

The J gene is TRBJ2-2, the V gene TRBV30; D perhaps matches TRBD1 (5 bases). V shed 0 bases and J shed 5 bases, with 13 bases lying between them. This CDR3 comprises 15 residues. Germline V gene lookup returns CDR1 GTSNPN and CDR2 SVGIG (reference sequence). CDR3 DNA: TGTGCCTGGAGTGTGGGGCCATCCGGAACCGGGGAGCTGTTTTTT. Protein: CAWSVGPSGTGELFF.

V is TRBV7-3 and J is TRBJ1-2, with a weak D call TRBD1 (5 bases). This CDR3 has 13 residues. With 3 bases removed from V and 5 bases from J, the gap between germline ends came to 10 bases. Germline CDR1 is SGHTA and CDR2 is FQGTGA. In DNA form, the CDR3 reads TGTGCCAGCAGCTTCGCCGGGGGATATGGCTACACCTTC. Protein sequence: CASSFAGGYGYTF.

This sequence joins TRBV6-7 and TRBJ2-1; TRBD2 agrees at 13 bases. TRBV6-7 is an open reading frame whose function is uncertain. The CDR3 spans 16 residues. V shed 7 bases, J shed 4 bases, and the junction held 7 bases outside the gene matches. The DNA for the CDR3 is TGTGCCAGCACCATGGGGACTAGCGGGGAGTACAATGAGCAGTTCTTC. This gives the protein CASTMGTSGEYNEQFF.

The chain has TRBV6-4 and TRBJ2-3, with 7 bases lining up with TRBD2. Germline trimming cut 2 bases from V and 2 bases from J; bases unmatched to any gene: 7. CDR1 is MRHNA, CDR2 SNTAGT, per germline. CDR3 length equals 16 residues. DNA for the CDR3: TGTGCCAGCAGTGACGCGGGAGCCGGCCCCACAGATACGCAGTATTTT. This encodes CASSDAGAGPTDTQYF.